The 21 T cell receptor beta chains below were found in one sample sequenced in a study of CD8+ T cells in alopecia areata (dated by TCRdb to 2016 to 2019). The library was generated by the immunoSEQ multiplex PCR assay. RNA was extracted from all samples and reverse transcribed into cDNA, which served as template for TCR sequencing. Drawn from immuneACCESS, this table holds only the in-frame rearrangements with V and J called that TCRdb kept. Clones are partly lost; checked studies trace under half to an unresolved V gene and leave the rest unexplained. Within this sample are 190,000 or so clones, with about 60% of them counted one time only. Over 9.5% of the sample is held by the ten biggest clonotypes. In light of the paper, this sample's time point label describes: 20 to 30 weeks on oral tofacitinib. The sample's treatment or condition, from its label and the paper: oral pan-JAK inhibitor, 5-10 mg twice daily.

Source: CD8+ T cells sorted from blood, taken at week 24, from a patient treated with tofacitinib. These TCRs come from a human donor with alopecia areata.

The rearrangement links TRBV4-1 to TRBJ2-1; no clear D gene. CDR1 is MGHRA, CDR2 YSYEKL, per germline. The CDR3 extends over 14 amino acids. V dropped 4 bases and J dropped 6 bases, with 13 bases sitting between them. The CDR3 is CASSRPPGGNEQFF. The CDR3 DNA reads TGCGCCAGCAGCCGTCCTCCAGGCGGCAATGAGCAGTTCTTC.

This rearrangement joins TRBV25-1 to TRBJ1-4; 9 positions match TRBD1. Germline trimming cut 2 bases from V and 6 bases from J; bases unmatched to any gene: 13. Germline assignment: CDR1 MGHDK and CDR2 SYGVNS. The length of the CDR3 is 18 residues. CDR3 DNA sequence: TGTGCCAGCAGTGAAGAGGAAGGGACAGGGATTGGTCATGAAAAACTGTTTTTT. Amino acid sequence: CASSEEEGTGIGHEKLFF.

This sequence joins TRBV11-2 and TRBJ2-3; D gene ambiguous. V was shortened by 3 bases and J by 0 bases, with 10 bases between the two germline ends. This CDR3 is 15 amino acids long. The germline gives CDR1 SGHAT, CDR2 FQNNGV. CDR3 coding DNA: TGTGCCAGCAGCTTCGCCCAGTTTAGCACAGATACGCAGTATTTT. It specifies CASSFAQFSTDTQYF.

The genes are TRBV7-9 and TRBJ1-2; D is perhaps TRBD1 (6 bases). Trimming pared 2 bases from V and 3 bases from J, leaving 13 bases between. The germline CDR1 and CDR2 sequences are SEHNR and FQNEAQ (reference sequence). The CDR3 totals 15 residues. The CDR3: CASSLTLQGYYGYTF. The CDR3 nucleotides read TGTGCCAGCAGCTTAACACTACAGGGATACTATGGCTACACCTTC.

The V gene is TRBV27, the J gene TRBJ1-2; TRBD1 might be the D (5 bases). Germline loops: CDR1 MNHEY, CDR2 SMNVEV (reference sequence). The length of the CDR3 is 15 residues. The V gene lost 2 bases and the J gene lost 4 bases, with 14 bases spanning the gap. This CDR3 reads CASSLKAGRPYGYTF. The CDR3 nucleotides read TGTGCCAGCAGTTTAAAGGCAGGGAGGCCCTATGGCTACACCTTC.

This clone was observed a few times. V gene TRBV5-1 combines with J gene TRBJ2-7, with a tentative D call TRBD2 (7 bases). Trimming took 2 bases from V and 7 from J, leaving 19 bases between them. The CDR3 runs to 15 residues. CDR1 SGHRS and CDR2 YFSETQ come from the germline V gene. This CDR3 is CASSFNRAGAEEQYF. The CDR3 DNA sequence: TGCGCCAGCAGCTTTAACCGGGCGGGGGCGGAAGAGCAGTACTTC. Together with reference TRBV5-1 and TRBJ2-7, the CDR3 gives the full variable domain: KAGVTQTPRYLIKTRGQQVTLSCSPISGHRSVSWYQQTPGQGLQFLFEYFSETQRNKGNFPGRFSGRQFSNSRSEMNVSTLELGDSALYLCASSFNRAGAEEQYFGPGTRLTVT.

The rearrangement links TRBV9 to TRBJ2-3; a weak D match, TRBD2 (6 bases). This CDR3 has 16 amino acids. Germline CDR1 and CDR2: SGDLS and YYNGEE. Deletions cut 5 bases from V and 2 bases from J, with 18 bases between. The CDR3 loop is CASSAGPREDTDTQYF. Written as DNA, the CDR3 is TGTGCCAGCAGTGCGGGACCCAGGGAAGACACAGATACGCAGTATTTT. Full variable domain (remainder filled in from reference TRBV9 and TRBJ2-3): DSGVTQTPKHLITATGQRVTLRCSPRSGDLSVYWYQQSLDQGLQFLIQYYNGEERAKGNILERFSAQQFPDLHSELNLSSLELGDSALYFCASSAGPREDTDTQYFGPGTRLTVL.

The J gene is TRBJ1-1, the V gene TRBV13; tentative D call: TRBD1 (5 bases). The CDR3 extends over 15 amino acids. Trimming left V 1 base short and J 2 bases short, with 11 bases between. Germline V CDR1 and CDR2: PRHDT, FYEKMQ (reference sequence). In DNA form, the CDR3 reads TGTGCCAGCAGCTTAGCCACAGGCAGAAACACTGAAGCTTTCTTT. Translation gives CASSLATGRNTEAFF.

The chain employs TRBV15 and TRBJ2-7; 7 nucleotides match TRBD1. The CDR3 spans 12 residues. CDR1 and CDR2 (germline): LNHNV, YYDKDF (reference sequence). V lost 3 bases to trimming and J lost 11 bases; unmatched junction nucleotides: 7. As DNA, the CDR3 is TGTGCCACCAGCAGCCCCGGGACAGAGGAGTACTTC. It codes for CATSSPGTEEYF. The full variable domain, with the rest looked up from reference TRBV15 and TRBJ2-7, is DAMVIQNPRYQVTQFGKPVTLSCSQTLNHNVMYWYQQKSSQAPKLLFHYYDKDFNNEADTPDNFQSRRPNTSFCFLDIRSPGLGDTAMYLCATSSPGTEEYFGPGTRLTVT.

The rearrangement links TRBV27 to TRBJ2-3, with D maybe TRBD2 (6 bases). This CDR3 contains 16 residues. CDR1 MNHEY and CDR2 SMNVEV come from the germline V gene (reference sequence). With 0 bases removed from V and 2 bases from J, the gap between germline ends came to 12 bases. CDR3 loop: CASSLSAGRTTDTQYF. The CDR3 bases are TGTGCCAGCAGTTTATCGGCAGGGAGGACCACAGATACGCAGTATTTT.

The V and J genes are TRBV5-1 and TRBJ2-2; TRBD1 matches at 7 bases. The CDR3 extends over 17 amino acids. Germline V gene data show CDR1 as SGHRS and CDR2 as YFSETQ. Trimming removed 3 bases from V and 3 bases from J; junction bases left unmatched: 11. The CDR3 region has the DNA TGCGCCAGCAGCTGGGTACCAGACAGGGAGTACACCGGGGAGCTGTTTTTT. Translation gives CASSWVPDREYTGELFF.

The chain uses TRBV29-1 and TRBJ2-3; no firm D call. The CDR3 spans 12 residues. V was shortened by 0 bases and J by 4 bases, with 5 bases between the two germline ends. In germline, CDR1 is SQVTM, CDR2 ANQGSEA. In DNA form, the CDR3 reads TGCAGCGTTGAAGAGTCGTCAGATACGCAGTATTTT. Protein product: CSVEESSDTQYF.

The rearrangement joins TRBV6-1 to TRBJ2-5; unclear D gene. The length of the CDR3 is 15 residues. Germline assignment: CDR1 MNHNS and CDR2 SASEGT. The V end lost 5 bases, the J end lost 1 base, and 14 bases lay between the germline ends. CDR3 residues: CASSTRRQLQETQYF. The CDR3 coding sequence is TGTGCCAGCAGTACCCGAAGACAACTCCAAGAGACCCAGTACTTC.

The rearrangement joins TRBV5-1 to TRBJ1-2; 7 bases are a match to TRBD1. CDR1 is SGHRS, CDR2 YFSETQ, per germline. This CDR3 has 14 amino acids. The J segment lost 6 bases and the V segment lost 4 bases, leaving 9 bases of the junction unmatched. Here the CDR3 DNA reads TGCGCCAGCAGCAGAGAACAGGGGATAAATGGCTACACCTTC. The encoded protein is CASSREQGINGYTF.

This clone has just a few counts. This sequence joins TRBV6-5 and TRBJ2-1, with D tentatively TRBD1 (7 bases). Germline V CDR1 and CDR2: MNHEY, SVGAGI. V was cut by 6 bases and J by 4 bases, with 16 bases left in between. This CDR3 spans 15 amino acids. CDR3 DNA: TGTGCCAGCAGCACCGACAGGGAGGCGTACAATGAGCAGTTCTTC. Residues: CASSTDREAYNEQFF.

The table lists this clone with a few counts. CDR3 protein: CARTSESGTDTQYF. CDR3 in DNA: TGTGCCAGGACTTCGGAGTCGGGCACAGATACGCAGTATTTT. The rearrangement uses TRBV2 and TRBJ2-3; D gene ambiguous. With 9 bases removed from V and 1 base from J, the gap between germline ends came to 14 bases. CDR3 length: 14 residues. CDR1 and CDR2 (germline): SNHLY, FYNNEI.

Note on this clone: The same CDR3 is also encoded by other DNA sequences in this sample. The CDR3: CASSASYEQYF. CDR3 in DNA: TGCGCCAGCAGCGCCTCCTACGAGCAGTACTTC. The J gene is TRBJ2-7, the V gene TRBV5-1, with D uncertain. CDR1 is SGHRS and CDR2 is YFSETQ in the germline V gene. Deletions cut 4 bases from V and 0 bases from J, with 2 bases between. This CDR3 has 11 amino acids. The variable domain in full, completed from reference TRBV5-1 and TRBJ2-7, reads KAGVTQTPRYLIKTRGQQVTLSCSPISGHRSVSWYQQTPGQGLQFLFEYFSETQRNKGNFPGRFSGRQFSNSRSEMNVSTLELGDSALYLCASSASYEQYFGPGTRLTVT.

This clone occurred a few times. The chain combines TRBV4-2 with TRBJ2-1; the D gene could be TRBD1 or TRBD2 (7 bases each). Trimming cost V 0 bases and J 5 bases, with 20 bases left between them. CDR1 and CDR2 from the germline V gene are LGHNA and YNFKEQ. This CDR3 is 18 amino acids long. Here the CDR3 DNA reads TGTGCCAGCAGCCAAGACGGTATCGCAGGGGGGAGGGACAATGAGCAGTTCTTC. It codes for CASSQDGIAGGRDNEQFF.

The chain uses TRBV5-1 and TRBJ2-7, with D perhaps matching TRBD2 (8 bases). The germline V and J ends were trimmed by 4 bases and 4 bases, with 15 bases remaining between them. The CDR3 consists of 14 residues. Germline V CDR1 and CDR2: SGHRS, YFSETQ. For the CDR3, the DNA is TGCGCCAGCAGCCCCGGGGGGGACAGTTACGAGCAGTACTTC. It specifies CASSPGGDSYEQYF.

This sequence joins TRBV5-1 and TRBJ1-1; D not certain. V lost 0 bases and J lost 5, with 11 bases in between. Germline lookup yields CDR1 SGHRS and CDR2 YFSETQ. The CDR3 loop spans 14 amino acids. CDR3 nucleotides: TGCGCCAGCAGCTTGGTGCCAGAGGGAACTGAAGCTTTCTTT. Its translation is CASSLVPEGTEAFF.

The V and J genes are TRBV29-1 and TRBJ2-7, with D unclear. Trimming removed 3 bases from V and 0 bases from J, with 9 bases in between. Germline CDR1 reads SQVTM; CDR2 reads ANQGSEA. The length of the CDR3 is 13 residues. The CDR3 reads CSVEAQSSYEQYF. For the CDR3, the DNA is TGCAGCGTTGAGGCGCAGAGCTCCTACGAGCAGTACTTC.